This entry features one T cell receptor (beta chain) sequence. Its antigen has not been determined. The sample holds no much larger clone one base away, and base qualities are not on file. The data were obtained in a study of blood T cell repertoires in COVID-19 (dated by TCRdb to 2018 to 2020). Concerning the study at large: Samples covering the acute and convalescent phases of COVID-19 were provided by collaborators in the United States, Italy and Spain. Where HLA class I and class II types were available, the types were taken from metadata supplied by the sample provider, not from assay-based typing. The samples were drawn from the first 160 participants of the ongoing ImmuneRACE study and from 1,254 subjects provided by 6 global collaborators. The dataset comprised deeply sampled blood TCRbeta repertoires from subjects exposed to, actively infected with, or recovered from COVID-19. Nearly every sample came with metadata listing a de-identified subject ID, COVID-19 status, age in years and sex. The repertoires were made available in a free public database intended to serve as a resource for research on the immune response to SARS-CoV-2. The prospective study material was composed of cDNA or gDNA derived from T cells, B-cell-depleted T cells, or PBMCs. The investigation overall reported the following: How much clinical and demographic metadata was included differed by source and by participant, and the metadata was provided uncurated.

Each collaborating institution followed its own protocols to collect whole blood in K2EDTA tubes. For TCRbeta analysis, collaborator samples were shipped as frozen whole blood, as isolated PBMCs, or as DNA extracted from either sample type. TCRbeta CDR3 regions were amplified from genomic DNA by means of the immunoSEQ Assay, a bias-controlled multiplex PCR. For the original study's pipeline: The number of nucleated cells in each sample was estimated by amplification of reference gene primers within the assay. Sequence reads were collapsed and filtered to measure the absolute abundance of every unique TCRbeta CDR3 rearrangement. For each sample, productive Simpson clonality was calculated as the square root of Simpson's diversity index over productive rearrangements. The source is immuneACCESS, and TCRdb retained only in-frame sequences with V and J called. Part of the clones is not carried over; for the studies checked, unresolved V genes explain less than half of this, and the remainder is unexplained. V and J calls and clone size follow that table, whereas D and trimming were derived from the DNA. This sample holds approximately 250,000 clones; 85% were observed only once. The ten biggest clones cover around 0.98% of the sample.

The CDR3 runs 19 residues from the cysteine to the phenylalanine. Only CDR3 DNA remains: 57 bases, in frame from the first base. Via the germline V gene, CDR1 is MNHEY and CDR2 SVGEGT. V is pared back by 3 bases and J by 0 bases, with 23 bases lying between the germline termini. The receptor was isolated from a man between 40 and 49 years old with acute or convalescent COVID-19. Sequencing was performed on peripheral blood. In this chain, TRBV6-2 or TRBV6-3 is recombined with TRBJ1-1, with the D gene call left open. The CDR3 region has the sequence CASSYKIGGSFSLNTEAFF. In nucleotide form, the sequence is TGTGCCAGCAGTTATAAGATTGGCGGTAGCTTCTCCTTGAACACTGAAGCTTTCTTT.